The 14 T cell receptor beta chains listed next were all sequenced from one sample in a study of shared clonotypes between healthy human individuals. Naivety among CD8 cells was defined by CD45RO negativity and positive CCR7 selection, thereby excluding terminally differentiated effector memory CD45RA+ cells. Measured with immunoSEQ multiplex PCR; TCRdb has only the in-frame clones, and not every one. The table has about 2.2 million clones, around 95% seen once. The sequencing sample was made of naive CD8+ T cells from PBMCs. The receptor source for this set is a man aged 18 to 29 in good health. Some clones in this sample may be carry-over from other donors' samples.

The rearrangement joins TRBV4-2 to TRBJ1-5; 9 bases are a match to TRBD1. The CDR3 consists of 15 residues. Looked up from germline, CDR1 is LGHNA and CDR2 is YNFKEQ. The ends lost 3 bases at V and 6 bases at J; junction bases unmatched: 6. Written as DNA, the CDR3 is TGTGCCAGCAGCCATTCCGGGACAGGGAGTCAGCCCCAGCATTTT. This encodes CASSHSGTGSQPQHF.

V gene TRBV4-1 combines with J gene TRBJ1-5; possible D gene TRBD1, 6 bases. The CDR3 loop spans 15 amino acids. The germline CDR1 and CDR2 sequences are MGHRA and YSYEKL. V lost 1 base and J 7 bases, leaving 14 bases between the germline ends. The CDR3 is CASSQGTDRTQPQHF. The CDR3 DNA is TGCGCCAGCAGCCAAGGGACGGACAGAACCCAGCCCCAGCATTTT.

The CDR3 region is CASSPKGADTQYF. In DNA, the CDR3 is TGTGCCAGCAGCCCAAAAGGGGCAGATACGCAGTATTTT. The rearrangement links TRBV28 to TRBJ2-3; a possible D gene is TRBD1 (5 bases). The V end was cut by 6 bases, the J end by 4 bases, with 11 bases between. Germline lookup yields CDR1 MDHEN and CDR2 SYDVKM. CDR3 size: 13 residues.

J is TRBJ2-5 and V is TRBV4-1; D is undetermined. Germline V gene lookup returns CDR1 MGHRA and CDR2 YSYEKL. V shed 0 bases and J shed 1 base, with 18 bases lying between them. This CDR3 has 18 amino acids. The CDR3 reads CASSQDPPRVRSQETQYF. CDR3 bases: TGCGCCAGCAGCCAAGATCCGCCCCGGGTCAGGTCCCAAGAGACCCAGTACTTC.

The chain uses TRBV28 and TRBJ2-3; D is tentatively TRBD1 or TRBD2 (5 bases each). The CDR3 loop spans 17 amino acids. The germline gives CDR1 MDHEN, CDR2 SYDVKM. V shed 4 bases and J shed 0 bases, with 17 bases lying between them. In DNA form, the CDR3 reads TGTGCCAGCAGTTCGCCAAAGGGACGGACAAGCACAGATACGCAGTATTTT. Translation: CASSSPKGRTSTDTQYF.

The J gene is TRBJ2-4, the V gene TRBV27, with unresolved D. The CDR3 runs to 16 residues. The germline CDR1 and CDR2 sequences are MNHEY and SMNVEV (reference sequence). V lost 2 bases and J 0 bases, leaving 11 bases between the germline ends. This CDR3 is CASSLLGLLAKNIQYF. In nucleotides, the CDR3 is TGTGCCAGCAGTTTACTGGGATTGCTAGCCAAAAACATTCAGTACTTC.

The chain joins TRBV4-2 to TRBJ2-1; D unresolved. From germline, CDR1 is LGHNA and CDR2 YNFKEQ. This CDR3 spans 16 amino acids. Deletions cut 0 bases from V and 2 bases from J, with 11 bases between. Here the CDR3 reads CASSQDRPRAYNEQFF. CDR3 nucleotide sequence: TGTGCCAGCAGCCAAGATCGACCCCGTGCCTACAATGAGCAGTTCTTC.

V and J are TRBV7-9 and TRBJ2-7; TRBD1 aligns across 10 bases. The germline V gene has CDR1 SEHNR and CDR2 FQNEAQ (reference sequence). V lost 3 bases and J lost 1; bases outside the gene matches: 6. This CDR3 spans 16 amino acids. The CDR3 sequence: CASSLERQGASYEQYF. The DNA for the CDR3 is TGTGCCAGCAGCTTGGAGAGACAGGGGGCTTCCTACGAGCAGTACTTC.

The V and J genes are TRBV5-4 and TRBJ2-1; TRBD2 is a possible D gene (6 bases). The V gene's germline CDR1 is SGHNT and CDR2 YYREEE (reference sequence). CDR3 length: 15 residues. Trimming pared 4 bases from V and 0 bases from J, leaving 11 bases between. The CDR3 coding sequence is TGTGCCAGCAGCCCTAGCGAAAGCTCCTACAATGAGCAGTTCTTC. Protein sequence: CASSPSESSYNEQFF.

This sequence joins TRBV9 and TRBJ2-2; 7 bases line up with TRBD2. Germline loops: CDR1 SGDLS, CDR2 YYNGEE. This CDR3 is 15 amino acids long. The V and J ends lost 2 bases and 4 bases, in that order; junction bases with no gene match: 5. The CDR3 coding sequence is TGTGCCAGCAGCGTCGGGGTAGCGGGCACCGGGGAGCTGTTTTTT. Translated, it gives CASSVGVAGTGELFF.

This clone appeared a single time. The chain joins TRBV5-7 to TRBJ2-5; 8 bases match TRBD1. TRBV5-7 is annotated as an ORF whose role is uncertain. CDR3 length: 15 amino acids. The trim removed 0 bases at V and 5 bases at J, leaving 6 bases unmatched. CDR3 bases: TGTGCCAGCAGCTTGGGGACAGGGAGGTTCGAGACCCAGTACTTC. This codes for CASSLGTGRFETQYF.

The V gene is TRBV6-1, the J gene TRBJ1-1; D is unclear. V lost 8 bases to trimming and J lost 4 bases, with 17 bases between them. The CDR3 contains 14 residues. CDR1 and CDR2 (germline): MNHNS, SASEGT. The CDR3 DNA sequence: TGTGCCAGCCGTGTCCTCCGGGAAGGCACTGAAGCTTTCTTT. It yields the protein CASRVLREGTEAFF.

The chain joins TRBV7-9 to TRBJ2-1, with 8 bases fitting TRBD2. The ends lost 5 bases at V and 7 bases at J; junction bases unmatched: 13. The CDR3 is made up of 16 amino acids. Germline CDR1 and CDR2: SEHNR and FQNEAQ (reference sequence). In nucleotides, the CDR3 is TGTGCCAGCAGCCCGAGTCGGACTAGCAATAAAAATGAGCAGTTCTTC. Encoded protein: CASSPSRTSNKNEQFF.

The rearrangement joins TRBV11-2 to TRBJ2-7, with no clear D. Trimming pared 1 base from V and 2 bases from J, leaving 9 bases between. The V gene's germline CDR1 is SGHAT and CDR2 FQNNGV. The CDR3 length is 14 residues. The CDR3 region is CASSLGSVTYEQYF. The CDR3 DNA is TGTGCCAGCAGCTTAGGCAGCGTTACCTACGAGCAGTACTTC. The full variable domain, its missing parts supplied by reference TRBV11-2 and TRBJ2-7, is EAGVAQSPRYKIIEKRQSVAFWCNPISGHATLYWYQQILGQGPKLLIQFQNNGVVDDSQLPKDRFSAERLKGVDSTLKIQPAKLEDSAVYLCASSLGSVTYEQYFGPGTRLTVT.